These 6 T cell receptor beta chains originate from one sample sequenced in a study of blood T cell repertoires in COVID-19. The protocol was immunoSEQ multiplex PCR, while the TCRdb copy is restricted to in-frame clones and leaves out a portion. The table has roughly 290,000 clones, approximately 83% seen once. The sequenced material came from PBMCs or T cells enriched from blood (not recorded which). All receptors come from a man aged 25-40 years who had recovered from COVID-19.

The gene calls are TRBV6-6 and TRBJ1-5; 9 nucleotides agree with TRBD1. Germline CDR1 reads MNHNY; CDR2 reads SVGAGI (reference sequence). The CDR3 spans 16 residues. Unmatched junction bases numbered 11, after V lost 5 bases and J lost 6 bases. The CDR3 DNA reads as TGTGCCAGCAGTACATACGGGACAGGGATGTCTCAGCCCCAGCATTTT. This sequence encodes CASSTYGTGMSQPQHF.

This chain links TRBV27 with TRBJ1-6, with D maybe TRBD1 (5 bases). Germline lookup yields CDR1 MNHEY and CDR2 SMNVEV (reference sequence). The CDR3 runs 14 residues. Trimming stripped 8 bases from V and 10 bases from J, with 18 bases between. CDR3: CASGQGPVLSPLHF. CDR3 bases: TGTGCCAGCGGGCAGGGTCCGGTGTTATCACCCCTCCACTTT.

The J gene is TRBJ1-2, the V gene TRBV19; D might be TRBD1 (5 bases). Germline V gene data show CDR1 as LNHDA and CDR2 as SQIVND (reference sequence). The CDR3 is 14 amino acids. Deletions cut 0 bases from V and 2 bases from J, with 7 bases between. The CDR3 here is CASSIEAGNYGYTF. CDR3 nucleotide sequence: TGTGCCAGTAGTATAGAAGCAGGGAACTATGGCTACACCTTC. The whole variable domain, filled in from reference TRBV19 and TRBJ1-2, reads DGGITQSPKYLFRKEGQNVTLSCEQNLNHDAMYWYRQDPGQGLRLIYYSQIVNDFQKGDIAEGYSVSREKKESFPLTVTSAQKNPTAFYLCASSIEAGNYGYTFGSGTRLTVV.

V is TRBV12-5 and J is TRBJ2-1, with TRBD2 identical over 8 bases. Germline CDR1 reads LGHNT; CDR2 reads FRNRAP. J lost 1 base, V lost 3 bases, and 2 bases had no gene match. CDR3 length: 15 amino acids. The CDR3 protein is CASGLRGGSYNEQFF. As DNA, the CDR3 is TGTGCTAGTGGTTTACGGGGGGGATCCTACAATGAGCAGTTCTTC.

This chain joins TRBV7-9 and TRBJ1-5, with 9 bases matching TRBD1. Per germline, CDR1 SEHNR and CDR2 FQNEAQ (reference sequence). This CDR3 spans 15 amino acids. V lost 3 bases to trimming and J lost 4 bases; unmatched junction nucleotides: 4. The DNA of the CDR3 is TGTGCCAGCAGCTTGGGGGGACAGGGAAATCAGCCCCAGCATTTT. It specifies CASSLGGQGNQPQHF.

This chain joins TRBV10-3 and TRBJ1-2; maybe TRBD1 (5 bases). Germline V lookup: CDR1 ENHRY, CDR2 SYGVKD. CDR3 size: 13 residues. Trimming removed 3 bases at V and 5 bases at J, with 10 bases between. This CDR3 is CAISDQQAYGYTF. CDR3 sequence (DNA): TGTGCCATCAGTGACCAACAGGCGTATGGCTACACCTTC.